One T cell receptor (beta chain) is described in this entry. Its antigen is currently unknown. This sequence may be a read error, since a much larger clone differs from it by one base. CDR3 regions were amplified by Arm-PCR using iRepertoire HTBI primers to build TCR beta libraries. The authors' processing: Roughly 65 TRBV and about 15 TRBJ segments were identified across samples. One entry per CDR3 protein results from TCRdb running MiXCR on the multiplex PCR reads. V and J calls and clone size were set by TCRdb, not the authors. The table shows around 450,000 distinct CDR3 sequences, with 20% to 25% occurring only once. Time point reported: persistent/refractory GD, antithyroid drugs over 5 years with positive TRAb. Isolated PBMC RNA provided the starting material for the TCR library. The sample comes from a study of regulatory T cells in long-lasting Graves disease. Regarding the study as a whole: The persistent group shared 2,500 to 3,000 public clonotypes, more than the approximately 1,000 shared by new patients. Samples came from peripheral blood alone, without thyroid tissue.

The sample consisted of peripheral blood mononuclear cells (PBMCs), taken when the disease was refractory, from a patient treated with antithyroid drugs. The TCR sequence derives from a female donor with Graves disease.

The CDR3 sequence is CAGSDTGGSYEQYF. CDR3 sequence (DNA): TGTGCCGGCAGTGATACAGGCGGGTCCTACGAGCAGTACTTC. The chain uses TRBV12-3 or TRBV12-4 and TRBJ2-7, with D perhaps matching TRBD1 or TRBD2 (5 bases each). This CDR3 has 14 amino acids.